This T cell receptor beta chain was sequenced during a study of regulatory T cells in long-lasting Graves disease (dated by TCRdb to the early 2020s). A note on the overall study: Antithyroid drugs had been taken for less than 3 months by newly diagnosed Graves' disease patients. Persistent Graves' disease patients were compared with newly diagnosed Graves' disease patients by peripheral blood TCR sequencing and RNA sequencing. The study was registered as a clinical trial and conducted in China. A total of roughly 35 samples underwent TCR sequencing: some 13 from persistent and approximately 20 from newly diagnosed Graves' disease patients.

Points the paper makes about the study in general: Lower TCR Shannon entropy and fewer highly expanded clones were observed in persistent Graves' disease patients than in newly diagnosed patients, which suggested clonal expansion. Sequencing and analysis were limited to the TCR beta chain. Preferential use of TRBV28, TRBJ1-2 and TRBJ2-5 was observed in persistent disease, whereas TRBV20-1 and TRBJ2-1 were favored in newly diagnosed disease. More public clonotypes were shared among persistent patients (under 3,000) than among newly diagnosed patients (roughly 1,000). The small sample size was acknowledged by the authors as a limitation that may reduce accuracy. The study examined only peripheral blood because the primary lesion, thyroid tissue, could not be accessed.

The sample's time point label is to be understood as: newly diagnosed GD, antithyroid drugs for less than 3 months. For both TCR sequencing and RNA sequencing, RNA was extracted from PBMCs using TRIzol. Graves' disease was diagnosed according to American Thyroid Association guidelines. Patients were recruited from an endocrinology department in Xi'an, China. From each patient, around 9 milliliters of peripheral blood was collected into an EDTA anticoagulant tube. Ficoll Paque Plus density gradient separation was used to isolate PBMCs, and no further T cell sorting was performed. An Agilent 2100 Bioanalyzer and agarose gel were used to assess RNA quality, and a NanoDrop 2000 was used to measure RNA concentration. This clonotype was counted once. No antigen is known for it. No base qualities exist here, and no much larger clone lies one base off it. One read alone provides weak support. Counted from cysteine to valine, this CDR3 has 16 amino acids. Only the CDR3 region is kept as DNA, spanning 48 bases read in frame from base 1. Sequences SGHDT (CDR1) and YYEEEE (CDR2) are obtained from the germline V gene. From V the trimming removes 5 bases and from J it removes 2 bases, while the gene matches leave 13 bases of the junction unaccounted for.

The library came from multiplex PCR. Sequencing used an Illumina HiSeq 4000. To build TCR beta libraries, CDR3 regions were amplified by Arm-PCR using iRepertoire HTBI primers. Gel purification was performed on PCR products prior to sequencing. The source study handled its data this way. A total of roughly 67 TRBV and some 13 TRBJ segments were identified across samples and were used for gene usage analysis of CDR3 amino acid clonotypes. COPE and FqMerger were used to merge the filtered high-quality paired reads into contigs. BLAST was used to align contigs to the IMGT TRBV, TRBD and TRBJ reference genes, and CDR3 was defined following IMGT. Any clonotype with a frequency above 0.1% was classified as a highly expanded clone. Shannon entropy was used to measure repertoire diversity, and the Gini coefficient was used to measure V-J evenness. A clonotype was considered public if more than one individual shared it. TCRdb reran the public reads through fastp at Q25 and MiXCR, keeping productive beta chains. CDR3 protein sequences are deduplicated, and each keeps its most common genes and DNA. TCRdb, rather than the study authors, made the V and J calls. Across this sample there are hundreds of thousands of distinct CDR3 sequences, with about 15% seen only once. The ten top clones hold about 8.2% of the sample.

This sample also belongs to another study, concerning T cells in Graves' hyperthyroidism and ophthalmopathy. The second publication reports: A patient counted as having stable Graves' hyperthyroidism if no progression to ophthalmopathy occurred over 18 months of follow-up. Hyperthyroidism patients were newly diagnosed, with disease duration under 2 months, and aged 18 to 65 years. Any patient with an uncontrolled infection, another autoimmune disease, pregnancy or lactation was excluded. Diagnoses were based on clinical symptoms, serum thyroxine and TRAb, thyroid ultrasound and orbital computed tomography. For the first round of RT-PCR on the TCR CDR3, the HTBI primer set was used together with the Qiagen OneStep RT-PCR kit. Most expanded thyroid clonotypes (frequency above 0.001) were also detected in blood, a finding suggesting that blood repertoires may reflect thyroid immune responses. Ophthalmopathy was separated from stable hyperthyroidism by a 13 V-J signature model, with approximately 85% sensitivity and 81% to 83% specificity obtained in cross-validation and 80%/75% obtained in testing. In validation, the model predicted progression to ophthalmopathy with 55% to 71% sensitivity and approximately 74% specificity, a median of around six months before onset. To identify distinguishing TCR V-J signatures, a discovery cohort of around 100 patients was used, comprising 40 to 45 with Graves' ophthalmopathy and 57 with stable Graves' hyperthyroidism. Whether ophthalmopathy could be predicted prospectively was tested in an independent validation cohort made up of approximately 19 hyperthyroidism patients plus 17 patients who later progressed to ophthalmopathy. The approximately 90 discovery patients were divided at random into training and test sets in a 7:3 ratio. Thyroid tissue and blood T-cell repertoires from more than five Graves' hyperthyroidism patients were also compared in the study. After blood sampling, hyperthyroidism patients were treated with methimazole at a starting dose of 30 mg daily, and ophthalmopathy patients were treated with high-dose intravenous methylprednisolone. A second multiplex PCR round built the libraries, followed by size selection and purification. Sequencing of the libraries was done on an Illumina HiSeq2000 using paired-end 100 bp reads. SOAPnuke was used to process the raw data, removing reads that contained adapters or uncalled bases, had a mean Phred below 15, or lacked an exact match to the constant primer or identifier. COPE v1.2.5 was used to merge high-quality paired reads, and clonotypes were defined as unique nucleotide sequences. MiTCR v1.1 was used to align the clonotypes against IMGT TRBV, TRBD and TRBJ reference segments. Analysis was restricted to V-J combinations with a frequency above 0.0001, which covered roughly 99% of repertoires. The TCS score was defined as the ratio of F50 (clonal expansion) to E x V (chaos), calculated using BLOSUM62-based TCRdist between CDR3 peptides within each V-J. Welch's t-statistics and random forest reduced approximately 520 V-J features to about 12, which were used in a naive Bayes classifier (R e1071). No statistical method was used to set the sample size in advance, and investigators knew the group allocation. According to the paper, TCR Vbeta CDR3 sequencing was carried out on 120 to 150 peripheral blood samples, which came from 40 to 45 ophthalmopathy, roughly 75 hyperthyroidism and about 17 progressor patients.

This clonotype originated in a woman aged 40 to 49 with Graves disease. Donor details come from another sample of the same person, matched by shared clones. This sample comprised peripheral blood mononuclear cells (PBMCs), obtained at new diagnosis, from a patient treated with antithyroid drugs. The rearranged chain carries TRBV5-6 and TRBJ2-7; the central 7 bases match TRBD1. The DNA reads TGTGCCAGCAGTTTCTCTCCCGGGACAGAAACCTACGAGCAGTACGTC. This codes for CASSFSPGTETYEQYV.